This T cell receptor (beta chain) was documented in a study of shared clonotypes between healthy human individuals. General study findings and limits: Around 5% of naive CD4 clonotypes were shared across four donors.

The CDR3 runs to 15 residues. Trimming stripped 0 bases from V and 2 bases from J, with 11 bases between. CDR1 and CDR2 (germline): MNHNY, SVGAGI (reference sequence). Subsets obtained from CD4+ cells comprised CD45RA+ naive and CD45RA-negative memory cells. A few counts support this clone. The target antigen is unknown. Assay: immunoSEQ multiplex PCR; the TCRdb copy retains only in-frame clones and omits some. The sample records fewer than 850,000 clones, about 78% being singletons. Material for sequencing was memory CD4+ T cells sorted from blood. Subset specified: CD45RA-negative fraction. The V gene is TRBV6-6, the J gene TRBJ2-7; D remains unclear. This TCR was sampled from a woman aged 25 to 39 in good health. CDR3 residues: CASSYSSTAAYEQYF. CDR3 bases: TGTGCCAGCAGTTACTCGAGTACAGCTGCCTACGAGCAGTACTTC.